The rows below give T cell receptor beta chains drawn from one sample of a study of blood T cell repertoires in COVID-19. Using immunoSEQ multiplex PCR, the repertoire was profiled, and TCRdb retains in-frame clones only, with some absent. This repertoire shows around 170,000 clones, roughly 80% found once; its top ten account for around 6.5%. The sequenced sample consisted of peripheral blood. The receptors derive from a middle-aged woman with acute or convalescent COVID-19. Each CDR3 is given with its conserved first and last residue. The order of the fields is clone size, J gene, D gene, V gene, CDR3 protein, CDR3 DNA. A D gene is named only where the DNA matches it firmly. Not all rows give a size; the values are once, few, many and, for expanded clones, a class.

>few|TRBJ2-5|TRBD1|TRBV5-4
CASTGGAGQETQYF
TGTGCCAGCACAGGGGGCGCGGGGCAAGAGACCCAGTACTTC
>-|TRBJ1-1|-|TRBV6-6
CASKRDGDTEAFF
TGTGCCAGCAAACGAGACGGGGACACTGAAGCTTTCTTT
>-|TRBJ2-1|TRBD1|TRBV28
CASSSTGQGGNEQFF
TGTGCCAGCAGTTCCACGGGACAGGGGGGCAATGAGCAGTTCTTC
>once|TRBJ2-7|-|TRBV7-6
CASSSPFYEQYF
TGTGCCAGCAGCTCCCCTTTCTACGAGCAGTACTTC
>-|TRBJ2-1|-|TRBV5-1
CASSLRGDEQFF
TGCGCCAGCAGCCTGCGGGGCGATGAGCAGTTCTTC
>-|TRBJ1-1|-|TRBV2
CASSDYGQSLPVDTEAFF
TGTGCCAGCAGTGACTATGGGCAGAGCCTCCCTGTTGATACTGAAGCTTTCTTT
>-|TRBJ1-2|TRBD1|TRBV7-9
CASSLGDRGINGYTF
TGTGCCAGCAGCTTAGGGGACAGGGGAATTAATGGCTACACCTTC
>-|TRBJ2-5|TRBD1|TRBV27
CASQDRGHPQETQYF
TGTGCCAGCCAAGACAGGGGCCACCCCCAAGAGACCCAGTACTTC
>-|TRBJ1-3|TRBD1|TRBV5-1
CASSYTGTGVSGNTIYF
TGCGCCAGCAGCTACACCGGGACAGGGGTCTCTGGAAACACCATATATTTT
>-|TRBJ2-7|TRBD2|TRBV3-1/TRBV3-2
CASSRGLAGLTYEQYF
TGTGCCAGCAGCCGAGGACTAGCGGGGTTAACCTACGAGCAGTACTTC
>once|TRBJ1-2|-|TRBV6-1
CASSDPPYGYTF
TGTGCCAGCAGTGACCCCCCTTATGGCTACACCTTC
>-|TRBJ2-2|-|TRBV7-3
CASSSHQNTGELFF
TGTGCCAGCAGCTCCCATCAGAACACCGGGGAGCTGTTTTTT
>-|TRBJ1-1|-|TRBV5-4
CASSPPGGLTEAFF
TGTGCCAGCAGCCCTCCCGGGGGGTTAACTGAAGCTTTCTTT
>-|TRBJ2-7|-|TRBV6-1
CASGSTYEQYF
TGTGCCAGCGGCAGTACCTACGAGCAGTACTTC
>few|TRBJ1-2|TRBD1|TRBV28
CASSLGQLYGYTF
TGTGCCAGCAGTTTGGGACAGCTCTATGGCTACACCTTC
>-|TRBJ1-5|-|TRBV10-2
CASSDQGPQHF
TGCGCCAGCAGTGACCAGGGGCCCCAGCATTTT
>few|TRBJ1-1|-|TRBV25-1
CASSVRMDSPGDFF
TGTGCCAGCAGTGTAAGAATGGACAGCCCTGGGGATTTCTTT
>-|TRBJ1-5|-|TRBV7-2
CASSLGGGRSNQPQHF
TGTGCCAGCAGCTTAGGGGGGGGCCGAAGCAATCAGCCCCAGCATTTT
>-|TRBJ2-3|-|TRBV7-9
CASSFGYPDTQYF
TGTGCCAGCAGCTTCGGGTACCCGGATACGCAGTATTTT
>-|TRBJ1-2|TRBD1|TRBV29-1
CSVGDRGRDGGYTF
TGCAGCGTTGGGGACAGGGGGCGGGACGGTGGCTACACCTTC
>-|TRBJ2-5|-|TRBV4-1
CASSPLVGQETQYF
TGCGCCAGCAGCCCCTTAGTCGGCCAAGAGACCCAGTACTTC
>-|TRBJ1-2|TRBD1|TRBV6-1
CASSGYGTVLNYGYTF
TGTGCCAGCAGTGGTTACGGGACAGTCTTGAACTATGGCTACACCTTC
>-|TRBJ1-3|-|TRBV3-1/TRBV3-2
CASRKSSSGNTIYF
TGTGCCAGCCGAAAATCGAGCTCTGGAAACACCATATATTTT
>-|TRBJ1-2|-|TRBV28
CASSLTFPGSTGGYTF
TGTGCCAGCAGTTTAACGTTTCCCGGATCCACGGGAGGCTACACCTTC
>-|TRBJ1-5|TRBD1|TRBV7-2
CASSLDRGQPQHF
TGTGCCAGCAGCCTGGACAGGGGACAGCCCCAGCATTTT
>-|TRBJ2-7|-|TRBV6-2/TRBV6-3
CASRPPSAAALYEQYF
TGTGCCAGCAGACCTCCCTCCGCGGCGGCCCTCTACGAGCAGTACTTC
>-|TRBJ2-1|-|TRBV27
CASSFRVPFNDEQFF
TGTGCCAGCAGTTTCCGGGTCCCTTTCAACGATGAGCAGTTCTTC
>-|TRBJ2-3|-|TRBV7-9
CASSLATRRAPTDTQYF
TGTGCCAGCAGCTTAGCAACGCGCAGGGCCCCCACAGATACGCAGTATTTT
>-|TRBJ2-3|-|TRBV15
CATSRFGVADYTDTQYF
TGTGCCACCAGCAGATTTGGCGTAGCGGATTACACAGATACGCAGTATTTT
>-|TRBJ1-6|-|TRBV28
CASSLWRGSLDNSPLHF
TGTGCCAGCAGTTTATGGCGGGGGAGTTTAGATAATTCACCCCTCCACTTT
>-|TRBJ1-2|-|TRBV7-2
CASSLIGYGYTF
TGTGCCAGCAGCTTAATCGGCTATGGCTACACCTTC
>-|TRBJ1-5|TRBD1|TRBV6-5
CASRGGQPQHF
TGTGCCAGCAGAGGGGGCCAGCCCCAGCATTTT
>-|TRBJ1-5|-|TRBV7-2
CASSLLGQLGNQPQHF
TGTGCCAGCAGCTTATTGGGGCAGCTCGGGAATCAGCCCCAGCATTTT
>few|TRBJ2-3|-|TRBV29-1
CSVRRMAQGGDTQYF
TGCAGCGTCCGCAGGATGGCACAGGGGGGGGATACGCAGTATTTT
>-|TRBJ2-7|TRBD2|TRBV10-1
CASPERRESPEWSYEQYF
TGCGCCAGCCCCGAACGGCGGGAGAGCCCCGAATGGTCCTACGAGCAGTACTTC
>-|TRBJ1-2|-|TRBV12-3/TRBV12-4
CASSLGTVNGYTF
TGTGCCAGCAGTTTAGGGACAGTAAATGGCTACACCTTC
>-|TRBJ1-6|-|TRBV7-9
CASSLDVSLNSPLHF
TGTGCCAGCAGCTTAGACGTTAGTCTTAATTCACCCCTCCACTTT
>-|TRBJ1-6|-|TRBV19
CASSTINSPLHF
TGTGCCAGTAGTACCATTAATTCACCCCTCCACTTT
>-|TRBJ2-1|TRBD1|TRBV7-9
CASSRQGRNEQFF
TGTGCCAGCAGCCGACAGGGTAGGAATGAGCAGTTCTTC
>many|TRBJ2-5|TRBD1|TRBV10-1
CASGQGETQYF
TGCGCCAGCGGACAGGGAGAGACCCAGTACTTC